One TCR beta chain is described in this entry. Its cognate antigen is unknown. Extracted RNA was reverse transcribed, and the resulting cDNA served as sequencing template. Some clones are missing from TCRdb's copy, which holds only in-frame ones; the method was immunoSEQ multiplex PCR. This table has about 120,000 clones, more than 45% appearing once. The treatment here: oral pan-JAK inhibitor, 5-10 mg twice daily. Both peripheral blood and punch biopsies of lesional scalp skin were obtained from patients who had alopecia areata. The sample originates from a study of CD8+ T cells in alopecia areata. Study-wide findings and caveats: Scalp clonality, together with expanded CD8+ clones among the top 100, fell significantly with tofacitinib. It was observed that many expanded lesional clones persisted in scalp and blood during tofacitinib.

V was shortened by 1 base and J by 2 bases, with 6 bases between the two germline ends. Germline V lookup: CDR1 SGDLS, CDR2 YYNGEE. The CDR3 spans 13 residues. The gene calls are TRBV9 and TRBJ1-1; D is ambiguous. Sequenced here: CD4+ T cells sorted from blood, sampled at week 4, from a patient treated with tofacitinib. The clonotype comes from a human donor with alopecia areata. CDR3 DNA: TGTGCCAGCAGCGTACGGGAAAACACTGAAGCTTTCTTT. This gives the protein CASSVRENTEAFF.